This T cell receptor beta chain was documented in a study of T cell responses to AZD1222 COVID-19 vaccine. In the study overall: The study pooled second doses at about 4 or about 12 weeks.

The germline CDR1 and CDR2 sequences are LNHDA and SQIVND (reference sequence). CDR3 size: 15 residues. V was trimmed by 8 bases and J by 0 bases, leaving 15 bases between them. As for this clone: Its antigen is not known.

TCRdb's table, derived via immunoSEQ multiplex PCR, lists solely in-frame clones and lacks some. The data show some 120,000 clones, with roughly 89% seen just once and roughly 12% held by the top ten. Study conclusions and caveats: At baseline, just a handful of AZD1222 recipients tested seropositive. Across the whole spike, CD4 TCRs peaked at regions 160-218 and 743-854. Sampling that yielded the repertoires occurred only after the peak T cell response.

The receptor's source is an adult in good health. Source: peripheral blood, taken on day 0 of AZD1222 vaccination. The V gene is TRBV19, the J gene TRBJ2-3; D is perhaps TRBD1 or TRBD2 (6 bases each). CDR3 residues: CASSGGTSSTDTQYF. CDR3 DNA sequence: TGTGCCAGTTCCGGAGGGACATCCAGCACAGATACGCAGTATTTT.